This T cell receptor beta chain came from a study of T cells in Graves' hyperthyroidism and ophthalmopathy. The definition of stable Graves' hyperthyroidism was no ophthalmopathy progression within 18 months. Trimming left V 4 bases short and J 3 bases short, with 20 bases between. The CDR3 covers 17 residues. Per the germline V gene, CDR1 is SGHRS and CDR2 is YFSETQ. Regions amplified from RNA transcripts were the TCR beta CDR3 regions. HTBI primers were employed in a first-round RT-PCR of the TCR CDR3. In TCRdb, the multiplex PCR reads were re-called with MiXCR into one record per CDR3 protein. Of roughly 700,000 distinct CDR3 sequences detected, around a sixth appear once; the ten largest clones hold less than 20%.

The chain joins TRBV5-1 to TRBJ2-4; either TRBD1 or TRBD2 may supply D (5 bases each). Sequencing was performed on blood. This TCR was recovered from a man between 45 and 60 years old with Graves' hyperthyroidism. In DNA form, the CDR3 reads TGCGCCAGCAGCGGGACGGGGCAGCTTGGGGGCAAAAACATTCAGTACTTC. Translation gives CASSGTGQLGGKNIQYF.